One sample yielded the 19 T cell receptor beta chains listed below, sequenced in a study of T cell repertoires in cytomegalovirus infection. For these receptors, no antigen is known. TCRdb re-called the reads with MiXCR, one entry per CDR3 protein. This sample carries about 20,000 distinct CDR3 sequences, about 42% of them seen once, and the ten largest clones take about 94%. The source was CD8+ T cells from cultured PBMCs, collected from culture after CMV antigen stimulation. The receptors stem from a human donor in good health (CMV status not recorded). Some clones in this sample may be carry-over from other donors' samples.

The CDR3 loop reads CASSPSGASYEQYF. The DNA for the CDR3 is TGTGCCAGCAGCCCTAGCGGGGCAAGCTACGAGCAGTACTTC. The rearrangement joins TRBV2 to TRBJ2-7, with 9 bases aligning to TRBD2. CDR3 length: 14 residues. Germline CDR1 and CDR2: SNHLY and FYNNEI. V lost 6 bases, J lost 3 bases, and 6 bases stayed unmatched.

The CDR3 sequence: CASSNRGSGNTIYF. CDR3 nucleotide sequence: TGTGCCAGCAGCAACAGGGGTTCTGGAAACACCATATATTTT. The V and J genes are TRBV3-1 and TRBJ1-3, with 7 bases identical to TRBD1. The CDR3 has 14 residues. Germline trimming cut 5 bases from V and 1 base from J; bases unmatched to any gene: 2. Germline V lookup: CDR1 LGHDT, CDR2 YNNKEL (reference sequence).

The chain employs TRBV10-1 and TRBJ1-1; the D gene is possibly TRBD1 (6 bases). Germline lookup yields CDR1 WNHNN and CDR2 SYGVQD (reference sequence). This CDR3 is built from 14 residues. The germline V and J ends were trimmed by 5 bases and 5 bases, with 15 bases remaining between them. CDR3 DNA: TGCGCCAGCAGTCCAAACGGAGGGGGGACTGAAGCTTTCTTT. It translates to CASSPNGGGTEAFF.

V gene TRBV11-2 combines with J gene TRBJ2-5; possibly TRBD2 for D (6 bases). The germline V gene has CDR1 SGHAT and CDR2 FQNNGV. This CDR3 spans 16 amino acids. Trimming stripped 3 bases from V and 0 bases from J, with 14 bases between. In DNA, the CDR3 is TGTGCCAGCAGCTTTGGTCGAGCGGGCGACCAAGAGACCCAGTACTTC. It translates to CASSFGRAGDQETQYF. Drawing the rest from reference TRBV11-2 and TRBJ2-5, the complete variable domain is EAGVAQSPRYKIIEKRQSVAFWCNPISGHATLYWYQQILGQGPKLLIQFQNNGVVDDSQLPKDRFSAERLKGVDSTLKIQPAKLEDSAVYLCASSFGRAGDQETQYFGPGTRLLVL.

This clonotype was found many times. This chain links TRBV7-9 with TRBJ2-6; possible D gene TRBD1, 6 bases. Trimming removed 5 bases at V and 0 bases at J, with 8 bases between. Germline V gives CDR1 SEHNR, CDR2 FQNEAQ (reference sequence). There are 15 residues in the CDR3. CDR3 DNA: TGTGCCAGCAGCCCACAGGGCTCTGGGGCCAACGTCCTGACTTTC. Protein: CASSPQGSGANVLTF.

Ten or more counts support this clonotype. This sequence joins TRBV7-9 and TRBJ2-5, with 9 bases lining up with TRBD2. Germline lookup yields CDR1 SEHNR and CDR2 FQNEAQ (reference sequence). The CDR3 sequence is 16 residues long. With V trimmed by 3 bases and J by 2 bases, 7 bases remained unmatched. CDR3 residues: CASSLVSSGVQETQYF. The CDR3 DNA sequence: TGTGCCAGCAGCTTGGTGTCTAGCGGGGTTCAAGAGACCCAGTACTTC.

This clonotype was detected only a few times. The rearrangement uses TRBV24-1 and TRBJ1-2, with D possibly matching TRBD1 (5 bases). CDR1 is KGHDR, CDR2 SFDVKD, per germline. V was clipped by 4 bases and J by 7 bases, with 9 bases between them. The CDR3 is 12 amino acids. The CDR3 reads CATSDLTVGYTF. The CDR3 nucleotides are TGTGCCACCAGTGACCTGACAGTTGGCTACACCTTC.

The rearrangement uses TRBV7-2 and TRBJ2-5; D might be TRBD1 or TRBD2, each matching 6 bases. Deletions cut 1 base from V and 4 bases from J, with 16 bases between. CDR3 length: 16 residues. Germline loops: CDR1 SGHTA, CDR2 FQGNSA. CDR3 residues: CASSLEHRRGPETQYF. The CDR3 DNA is TGTGCCAGCAGCTTAGAACATAGACGGGGGCCAGAGACCCAGTACTTC.

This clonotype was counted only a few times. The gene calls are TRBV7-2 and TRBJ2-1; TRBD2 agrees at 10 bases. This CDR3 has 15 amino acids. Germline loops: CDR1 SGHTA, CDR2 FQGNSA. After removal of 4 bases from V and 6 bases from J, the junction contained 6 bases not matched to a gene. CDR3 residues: CASSSLAGDFNEQFF. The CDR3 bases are TGTGCCAGCAGCTCTCTAGCGGGGGACTTCAATGAGCAGTTCTTC.

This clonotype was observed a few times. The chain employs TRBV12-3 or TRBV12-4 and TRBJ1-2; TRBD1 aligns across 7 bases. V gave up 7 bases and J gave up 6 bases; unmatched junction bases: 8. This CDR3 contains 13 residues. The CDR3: CASNAGGLDGYTF. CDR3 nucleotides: TGTGCCAGCAACGCAGGGGGATTGGATGGCTACACCTTC.

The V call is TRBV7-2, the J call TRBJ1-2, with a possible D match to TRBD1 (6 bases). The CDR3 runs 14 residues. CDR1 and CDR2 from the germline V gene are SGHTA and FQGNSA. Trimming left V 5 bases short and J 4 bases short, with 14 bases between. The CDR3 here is CASSPQTGPYGYTF. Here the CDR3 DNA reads TGTGCCAGCAGCCCGCAGACAGGCCCCTATGGCTACACCTTC.

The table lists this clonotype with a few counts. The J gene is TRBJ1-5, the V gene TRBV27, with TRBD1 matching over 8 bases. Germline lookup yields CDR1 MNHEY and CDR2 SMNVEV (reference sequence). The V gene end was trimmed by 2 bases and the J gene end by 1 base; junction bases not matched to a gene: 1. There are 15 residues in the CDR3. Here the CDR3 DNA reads TGTGCCAGCAGTTTACAGGGGGCAAGCAATCAGCCCCAGCATTTT. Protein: CASSLQGASNQPQHF.

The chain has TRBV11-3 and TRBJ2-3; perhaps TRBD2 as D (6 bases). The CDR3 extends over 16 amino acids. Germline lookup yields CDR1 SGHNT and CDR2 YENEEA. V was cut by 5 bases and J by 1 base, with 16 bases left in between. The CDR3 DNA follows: TGTGCCAGCAGCCCCCTTAGGGAGCGGGGCACAGATACGCAGTATTTT. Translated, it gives CASSPLRERGTDTQYF.

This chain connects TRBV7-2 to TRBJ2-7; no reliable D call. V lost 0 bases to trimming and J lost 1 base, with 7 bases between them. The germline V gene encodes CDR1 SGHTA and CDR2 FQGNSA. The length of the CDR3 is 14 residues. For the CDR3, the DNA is TGTGCCAGCAGCTTAGCCCCCGGATCCTACGAGCAGTACTTC. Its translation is CASSLAPGSYEQYF.

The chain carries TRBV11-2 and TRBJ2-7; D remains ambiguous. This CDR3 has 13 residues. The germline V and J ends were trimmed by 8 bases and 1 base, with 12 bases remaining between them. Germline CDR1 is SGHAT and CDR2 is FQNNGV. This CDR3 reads CASSLQVSYEQYF. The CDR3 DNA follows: TGTGCCAGCTCACTCCAGGTATCCTACGAGCAGTACTTC.

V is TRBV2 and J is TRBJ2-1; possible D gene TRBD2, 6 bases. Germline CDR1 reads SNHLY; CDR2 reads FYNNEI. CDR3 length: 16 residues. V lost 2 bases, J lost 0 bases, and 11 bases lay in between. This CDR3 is CASSERVGGSYNEQFF. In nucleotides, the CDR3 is TGTGCCAGCAGTGAAAGAGTGGGAGGCTCCTACAATGAGCAGTTCTTC.

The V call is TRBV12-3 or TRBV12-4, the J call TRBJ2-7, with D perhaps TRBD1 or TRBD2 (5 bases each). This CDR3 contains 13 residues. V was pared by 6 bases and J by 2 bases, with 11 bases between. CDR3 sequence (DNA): TGTGCCAGCAGCCCGGTGGGGGCCTACGAGCAGTACTTC. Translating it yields CASSPVGAYEQYF.

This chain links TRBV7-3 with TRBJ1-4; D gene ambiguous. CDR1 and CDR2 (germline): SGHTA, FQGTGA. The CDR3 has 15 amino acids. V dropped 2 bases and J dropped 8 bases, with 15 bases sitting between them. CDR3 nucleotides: TGTGCCAGCAGCTTAGCAGCGGGGTTGGTGGAAAAACTGTTTTTT. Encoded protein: CASSLAAGLVEKLFF.

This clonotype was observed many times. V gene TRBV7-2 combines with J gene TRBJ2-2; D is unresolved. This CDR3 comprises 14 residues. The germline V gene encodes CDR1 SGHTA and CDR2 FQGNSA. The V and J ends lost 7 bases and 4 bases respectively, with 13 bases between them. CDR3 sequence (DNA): TGTGCCAGCACCCCTCAGGTTGGCACCGGGGAGCTGTTTTTT. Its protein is CASTPQVGTGELFF.